The entry below describes one T cell receptor beta chain. The antigen is unknown. A multiplex PCR was run with 60 Vbeta primers and 13 Jbeta primers. In the original workflow: In a later analysis, 60 million to 90 million unique TCR beta chains included roughly 11 million shared by two or more donors. Profiled with immunoSEQ multiplex PCR; TCRdb holds only in-frame clones, not every one. V and J calls plus clone size are reproduced from that table; the DNA served to infer D and trimming. The data show approximately 180,000 clones, roughly 81% seen once. CDR1 and CDR2 from the germline V gene are LGHNA and YNFKEQ. The length of the CDR3 is 14 residues. V was clipped by 3 bases and J by 10 bases; unmatched bases: 6. This entry is derived from a study of cytomegalovirus exposure and HLA in healthy donors. Study-wide points: Analysis performed later found roughly 18,000 TCR beta sequences associated with HLA alleles at 0.05 false discovery rate. For TCR beta chains, V- and J-gene trimming was later linked to a missense DCLRE1C variant. About 87% or about 30% of the time was how often most TCR beta V segments were productive, according to an earlier analysis.

Sequenced sample: PBMCs. The V gene is TRBV4-2, the J gene TRBJ1-6; 7 nucleotides align to TRBD1. The source of this sequence is a woman aged 18-30 years in good health and CMV-seropositive. CDR3 bases: TGTGCCAGCAGCCAGGACAGGTCGGAATCACCCCTCCACTTT. This translates into CASSQDRSESPLHF.